What follows are 18 T cell receptor beta chains derived from one specimen sequenced in a study of T cells in Graves' hyperthyroidism and ophthalmopathy. Authors of the study amplified TCR beta CDR3 regions from RNA transcripts. The HTBI set primed first-round TCR CDR3 RT-PCR. TCRdb recomputed calls from the multiplex PCR reads with MiXCR, one row per CDR3 protein. The sample records around 380,000 distinct CDR3 sequences, roughly 14% being singletons. The source material was blood. The receptors were gathered from a man aged 25-45 years with Graves' hyperthyroidism that later progressed to Graves' ophthalmopathy.

This clonotype was detected many times. The chain combines TRBV7-2 with TRBJ2-7; possibly TRBD1 or TRBD2 for D (6 bases each). V lost 3 bases, J lost 2 bases, and 11 bases lay in between. The CDR3 length is 14 residues. CDR1 SGHTA and CDR2 FQGNSA come from the germline V gene. The CDR3 region has the DNA TGTGCCAGCAGCTTCGGAGGGGGGCCCTACGAGCAGTACTTC. Protein product: CASSFGGGPYEQYF. Variable domain in full (rest from reference TRBV7-2 and TRBJ2-7): GAGVSQSPSNKVTEKGKDVELRCDPISGHTALYWYRQSLGQGLEFLIYFQGNSAPDKSGLPSDRFSAERTGGSVSTLTIQRTQQEDSAVYLCASSFGGGPYEQYFGPGTRLTVT.

This clonotype showed up many times. The chain carries TRBV7-8 and TRBJ2-1, with TRBD1 matching 10 bases. The CDR3 extends over 16 amino acids. The V gene end was trimmed by 2 bases and the J gene end by 8 bases; junction bases not matched to a gene: 9. Germline CDR1 reads SGHVS; CDR2 reads FQNEAQ. The DNA for the CDR3 is TGTGCCAGCAGCTTAACCGGACAGGGGGGGTTTCATGAGCAGTTCTTC. Its protein product is CASSLTGQGGFHEQFF.

This clonotype has more than one count but fewer than ten. The rearrangement joins TRBV20-1 to TRBJ2-3; D unclear. The ends were cut back, 4 bases at V and 6 bases at J, with 5 bases in the middle. The germline V gene encodes CDR1 DFQATT and CDR2 SNEGSKA (reference sequence). The CDR3 covers 10 residues. CDR3 DNA: TGCAGTGCTACATTGGATACGCAGTATTTT. This gives the protein CSATLDTQYF.

In its sample, this clonotype was seen many times. This sequence joins TRBV12-3 or TRBV12-4 and TRBJ1-2; TRBD1 matches at 9 bases. V lost 5 bases, J lost 2 bases, and 6 bases stayed unmatched. This CDR3 comprises 15 residues. The CDR3 reads CASSIRDRANYGYTF. As DNA, the CDR3 is TGTGCCAGCAGTATCCGGGACAGGGCCAACTATGGCTACACCTTC.

The DNA for the CDR3 is TGTGCCAGCAGCCAGGGAGCGGGGTCAAATACGCAGTATTTT. Translated: CASSQGAGSNTQYF. The chain has TRBV3-1 and TRBJ2-3, with 7 bases that match TRBD2. Germline CDR1 LGHDT, CDR2 YNNKEL (reference sequence). This CDR3 has 14 residues. The trim removed 3 bases at V and 7 bases at J, leaving 7 bases unmatched.

This chain joins TRBV7-6 and TRBJ2-3; TRBD2 matches at 10 bases. Looked up from germline, CDR1 is SGHVS and CDR2 is FNYEAQ. With V trimmed by 1 base and J by 4 bases, 5 bases remained unmatched. This CDR3 region has 16 residues. CDR3: CASSLESSGGADTQYF. The CDR3 DNA reads TGTGCCAGCAGCTTAGAATCTAGCGGGGGTGCAGATACGCAGTATTTT.

This clonotype occurred a few times. The rearrangement joins TRBV20-1 to TRBJ1-1; D is undetermined. The CDR3 covers 11 residues. V was clipped by 6 bases and J by 1 base, with 6 bases between them. Germline assignment: CDR1 DFQATT and CDR2 SNEGSKA (reference sequence). CDR3 residues: CSARPNTEAFF. CDR3 DNA sequence: TGCAGTGCCCGGCCGAACACTGAAGCTTTCTTT.

The chain couples TRBV3-1 to TRBJ2-3, with no clear D. Germline V gene lookup returns CDR1 LGHDT and CDR2 YNNKEL (reference sequence). This CDR3 has 20 amino acids. V dropped 0 bases and J dropped 1 base, with 23 bases sitting between them. The CDR3 DNA reads TGTGCCAGCAGCCAAGATAAACTCTCGGCCCTTTTAGGTGGCACAGATACGCAGTATTTT. Protein sequence: CASSQDKLSALLGGTDTQYF.

The chain recombines TRBV6-1 with TRBJ2-7; 12 bases agree with TRBD2. The CDR3 length is 15 residues. In germline, CDR1 is MNHNS, CDR2 SASEGT. V shed 5 bases, J shed 2 bases, and the junction held 4 bases outside the gene matches. The CDR3 DNA reads TGTGCCAGCAGTCTAACTAGCGGGGGGCCCTACGAGCAGTACTTC. It codes for CASSLTSGGPYEQYF.

This clonotype was seen ten or more times. The chain couples TRBV28 to TRBJ1-5, with unresolved D. CDR1 MDHEN and CDR2 SYDVKM come from the germline V gene. This CDR3 contains 13 residues. Trimming took off 4 bases at V and 9 bases at J, with 13 bases between the two ends. The CDR3 nucleotides read TGTGCCAGCAGTTCCCCGGGGTTCCCGCCCCAGCATTTT. Its protein is CASSSPGFPPQHF. The full variable domain, with the rest looked up from reference TRBV28 and TRBJ1-5, is DVKVTQSSRYLVKRTGEKVFLECVQDMDHENMFWYRQDPGLGLRLIYFSYDVKMKEKGDIPEGYSVSREKKERFSLILESASTNQTSMYLCASSSPGFPPQHFGDGTRLSIL.

This clonotype was found many times. The rearrangement uses TRBV7-2 and TRBJ2-3, with D uncertain. Trimming removed 3 bases at V and 6 bases at J, with 13 bases between. The CDR3 has 14 residues. Germline lookup yields CDR1 SGHTA and CDR2 FQGNSA. CDR3 DNA: TGTGCCAGCAGCTTCGGGCTAGATCGCGATACGCAGTATTTT. Its protein product is CASSFGLDRDTQYF.

The chain combines TRBV10-3 with TRBJ2-1, with D perhaps TRBD1 (5 bases). CDR3 length: 13 residues. V was cut by 6 bases and J by 9 bases, with 15 bases left in between. Germline loops: CDR1 ENHRY, CDR2 SYGVKD. CDR3 loop: CAIRRQTHGEQFF. Written as DNA, the CDR3 is TGTGCCATCAGGCGACAGACCCACGGTGAGCAGTTCTTC.

This clonotype occurred many times. This chain uses TRBV11-2 with TRBJ1-1; D gene uncertain. Germline CDR1 SGHAT, CDR2 FQNNGV. Deletions cut 1 base from V and 1 base from J, with 19 bases between. The CDR3 has 18 amino acids. This CDR3 is CASSLATGEVNGNTEAFF. DNA of the CDR3: TGTGCCAGCAGCTTAGCTACCGGGGAGGTAAATGGGAACACTGAAGCTTTCTTT.

This clonotype was detected many times. This chain connects TRBV7-9 to TRBJ1-2; a possible D gene is TRBD1 (6 bases). Germline V gives CDR1 SEHNR, CDR2 FQNEAQ (reference sequence). CDR3 length equals 16 residues. The V end lost 1 base, the J end lost 4 bases, and 16 bases lay between the germline ends. The CDR3: CASSLVAPGRGYGYTF. The CDR3 DNA follows: TGTGCCAGCAGCTTAGTCGCCCCCGGCAGGGGCTATGGCTACACCTTC. The whole variable domain, filled in from reference TRBV7-9 and TRBJ1-2, reads DTGVSQNPRHKITKRGQNVTFRCDPISEHNRLYWYRQTLGQGPEFLTYFQNEAQLEKSRLLSDRFSAERPKGSFSTLEIQRTEQGDSAMYLCASSLVAPGRGYGYTFGSGTRLTVV.

The sample holds many counts of this clonotype. V and J are TRBV7-2 and TRBJ2-1; 8 bases map to TRBD1. V trimming: 6 bases; J trimming: 4 bases; junction bases outside the gene matches: 8. The germline CDR1 and CDR2 sequences are SGHTA and FQGNSA. The CDR3 runs 15 residues. The CDR3 here is CASRPGGNAYNEQFF. Written as DNA, the CDR3 is TGTGCCAGCAGACCAGGGGGCAACGCGTACAATGAGCAGTTCTTC.

In its sample, this clonotype was seen a few times. One junction end does not reproduce the germline sequence, and a read error may be involved. The rearrangement uses TRBV6-1 and TRBJ2-7; either TRBD1 or TRBD2 may supply D (5 bases each). CDR3 length: 15 amino acids. Germline loops: CDR1 MNHNS, CDR2 SASEGT. DNA for the CDR3: TGTGCCAGCAGGGAAGGGGACGGAAGCTCCTACGAGCAGTACTTC. Translated, it gives CASREGDGSSYEQYF.

This clonotype has ten or more counts. The V call is TRBV3-1, the J call TRBJ1-5, with D unresolved. Germline loops: CDR1 LGHDT, CDR2 YNNKEL (reference sequence). The germline V and J ends were trimmed by 4 bases and 0 bases, with 4 bases remaining between them. The CDR3 loop spans 13 amino acids. CDR3 loop: CASSPHSNQPQHF. CDR3 coding DNA: TGTGCCAGCAGCCCCCATAGCAATCAGCCCCAGCATTTT.

In its sample, this clonotype was seen a few times. The V and J genes are TRBV5-5 and TRBJ2-7; perhaps TRBD1 as D (6 bases). Between the trimmed V and J ends, which lost 9 bases and 1 base, there was a span of 14 bases. Germline V gives CDR1 SGHKS, CDR2 YYEKEE (reference sequence). This CDR3 spans 13 amino acids. CDR3 in DNA: TGTGCCACCAGAACGACAGGATCCTACGAGCAGTACTTC. Its translation is CATRTTGSYEQYF.